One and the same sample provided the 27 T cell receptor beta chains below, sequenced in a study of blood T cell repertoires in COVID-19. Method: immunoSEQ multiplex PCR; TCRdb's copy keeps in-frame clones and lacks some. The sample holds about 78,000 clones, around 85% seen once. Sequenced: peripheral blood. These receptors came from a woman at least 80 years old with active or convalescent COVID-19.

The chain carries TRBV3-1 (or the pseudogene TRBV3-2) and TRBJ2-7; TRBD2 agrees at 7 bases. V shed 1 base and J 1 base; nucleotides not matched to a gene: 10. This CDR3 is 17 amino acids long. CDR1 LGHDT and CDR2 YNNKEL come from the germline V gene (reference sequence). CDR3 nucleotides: TGTGCCAGCAGCCAAGTGGTGCAGCGGGATTCTTCCTACGAGCAGTACTTC. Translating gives CASSQVVQRDSSYEQYF.

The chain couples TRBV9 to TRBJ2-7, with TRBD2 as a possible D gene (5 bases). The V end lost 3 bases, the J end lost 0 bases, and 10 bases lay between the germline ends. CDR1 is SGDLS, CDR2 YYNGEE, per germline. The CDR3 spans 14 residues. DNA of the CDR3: TGTGCCAGCAGCGAGTCGAGGGCCTCCTACGAGCAGTACTTC. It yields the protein CASSESRASYEQYF.

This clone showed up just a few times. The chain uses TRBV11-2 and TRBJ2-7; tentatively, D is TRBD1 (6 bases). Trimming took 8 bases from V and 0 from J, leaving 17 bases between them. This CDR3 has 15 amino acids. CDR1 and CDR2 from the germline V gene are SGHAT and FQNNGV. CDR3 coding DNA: TGTGCCAGCGGCGCCTCCTGGACAGCCTCCTACGAGCAGTACTTC. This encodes CASGASWTASYEQYF.

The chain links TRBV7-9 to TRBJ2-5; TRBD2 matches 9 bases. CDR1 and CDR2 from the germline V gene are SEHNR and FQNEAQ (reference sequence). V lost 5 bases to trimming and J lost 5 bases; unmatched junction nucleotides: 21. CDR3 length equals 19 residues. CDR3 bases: TGTGCCAGCAGCCGCTCCCTAGGCGGGGGGGCGAACGGAGGGGAGACCCAGTACTTC. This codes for CASSRSLGGGANGGETQYF.

CDR3: CASSQHTYEQYF. In DNA, the CDR3 is TGTGCCAGCAGCCAACACACCTACGAGCAGTACTTC. The chain carries TRBV3-1 (or the pseudogene TRBV3-2) and TRBJ2-7; D not resolved. V lost 2 bases, J lost 2 bases, and 4 bases lay in between. This CDR3 comprises 12 residues. Germline V gives CDR1 LGHDT, CDR2 YNNKEL (reference sequence).

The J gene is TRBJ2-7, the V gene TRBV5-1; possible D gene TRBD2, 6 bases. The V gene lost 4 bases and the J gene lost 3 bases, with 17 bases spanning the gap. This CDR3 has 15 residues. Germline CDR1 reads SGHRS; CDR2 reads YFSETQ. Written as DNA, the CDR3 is TGCGCCAGCAGCCCTGGGCCCCCCGGGAGCTACGAGCAGTACTTC. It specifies CASSPGPPGSYEQYF.

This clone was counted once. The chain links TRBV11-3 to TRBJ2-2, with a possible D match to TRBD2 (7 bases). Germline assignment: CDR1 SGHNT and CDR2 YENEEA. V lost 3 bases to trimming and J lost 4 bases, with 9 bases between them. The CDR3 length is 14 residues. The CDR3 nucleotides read TGTGCCAGCAGCTTGAGGGGGGGCACCGGGGAGCTGTTTTTT. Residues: CASSLRGGTGELFF.

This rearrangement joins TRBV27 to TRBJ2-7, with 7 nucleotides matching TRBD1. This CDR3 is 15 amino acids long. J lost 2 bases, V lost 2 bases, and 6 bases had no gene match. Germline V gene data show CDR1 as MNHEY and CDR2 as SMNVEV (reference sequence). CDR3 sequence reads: CASSLRGQPAYEQYF. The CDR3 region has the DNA TGTGCCAGCAGTTTAAGGGGACAGCCGGCCTACGAGCAGTACTTC.

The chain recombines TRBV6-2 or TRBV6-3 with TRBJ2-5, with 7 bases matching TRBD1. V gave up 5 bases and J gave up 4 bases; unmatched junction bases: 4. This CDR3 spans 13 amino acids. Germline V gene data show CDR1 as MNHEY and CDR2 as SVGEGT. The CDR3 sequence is CASSQTGLETQYF. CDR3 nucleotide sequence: TGTGCCAGCAGTCAGACAGGGTTAGAGACCCAGTACTTC.

For the CDR3, the DNA is TGTGCCAGCAGCCACTCGGACAGGGCGTTAACAGCTTTCTTT. Its protein is CASSHSDRALTAFF. The V call is TRBV3-1 (or the pseudogene TRBV3-2), the J call TRBJ1-1, with 8 bases identical to TRBD1. Unmatched junction bases numbered 10, after V lost 3 bases and J lost 10 bases. Germline CDR1 and CDR2: LGHDT and YNNKEL (reference sequence). This CDR3 region has 14 residues.

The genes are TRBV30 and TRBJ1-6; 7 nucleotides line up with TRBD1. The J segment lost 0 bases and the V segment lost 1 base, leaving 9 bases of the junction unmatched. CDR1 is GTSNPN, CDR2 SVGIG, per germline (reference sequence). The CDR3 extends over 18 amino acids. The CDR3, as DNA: TGTGCCTGGAGTGGGAACAGGGGCGTGAGCTCCTATAATTCACCCCTCCACTTT. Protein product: CAWSGNRGVSSYNSPLHF.

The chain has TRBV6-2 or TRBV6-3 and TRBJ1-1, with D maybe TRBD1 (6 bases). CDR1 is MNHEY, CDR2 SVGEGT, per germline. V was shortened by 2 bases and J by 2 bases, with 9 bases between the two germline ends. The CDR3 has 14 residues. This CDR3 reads CASSYQGKNTEAFF. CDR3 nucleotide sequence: TGTGCCAGCAGTTACCAGGGGAAAAACACTGAAGCTTTCTTT.

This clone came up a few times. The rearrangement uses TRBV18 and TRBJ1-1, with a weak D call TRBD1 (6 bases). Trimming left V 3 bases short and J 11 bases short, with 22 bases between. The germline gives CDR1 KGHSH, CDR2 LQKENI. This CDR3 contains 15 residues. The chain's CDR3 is CASSPLGGGDFGAFF. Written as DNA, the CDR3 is TGTGCCAGCTCACCTTTGGGAGGGGGAGATTTCGGGGCTTTCTTT. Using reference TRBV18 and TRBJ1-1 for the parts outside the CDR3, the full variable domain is NAGVMQNPRHLVRRRGQEARLRCSPMKGHSHVYWYRQLPEEGLKFMVYLQKENIIDESGMPKERFSAEFPKEGPSILRIQQVVRGDSAAYFCASSPLGGGDFGAFFGQGTRLTVV.

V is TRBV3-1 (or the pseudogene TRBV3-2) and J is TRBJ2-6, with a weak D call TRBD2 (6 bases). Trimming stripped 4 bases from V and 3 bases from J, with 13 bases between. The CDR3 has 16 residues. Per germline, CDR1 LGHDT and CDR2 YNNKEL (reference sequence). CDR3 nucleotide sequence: TGTGCCAGCAGCCCCGGCGCGGGATTTGGGGCCAACGTCCTGACTTTC. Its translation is CASSPGAGFGANVLTF.

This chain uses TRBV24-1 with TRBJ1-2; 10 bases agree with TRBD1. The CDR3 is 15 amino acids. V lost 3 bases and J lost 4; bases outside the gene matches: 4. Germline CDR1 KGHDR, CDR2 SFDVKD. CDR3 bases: TGTGCCACCAGTGATCCGGGACAGGGGATCTATGGCTACACCTTC. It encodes CATSDPGQGIYGYTF.

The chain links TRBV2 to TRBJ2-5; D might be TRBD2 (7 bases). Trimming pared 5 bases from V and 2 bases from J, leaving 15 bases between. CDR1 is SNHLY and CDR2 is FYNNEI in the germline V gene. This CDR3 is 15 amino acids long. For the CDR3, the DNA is TGTGCCAGCAGTTACGGGGGGCCACCGCAAGAGACCCAGTACTTC. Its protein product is CASSYGGPPQETQYF.

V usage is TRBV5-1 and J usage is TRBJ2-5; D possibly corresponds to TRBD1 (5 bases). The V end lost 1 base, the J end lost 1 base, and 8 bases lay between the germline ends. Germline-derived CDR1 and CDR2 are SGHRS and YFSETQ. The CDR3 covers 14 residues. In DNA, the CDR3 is TGCGCCAGCAGCTTGAGGGGTCCCCAAGAGACCCAGTACTTC. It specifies CASSLRGPQETQYF.

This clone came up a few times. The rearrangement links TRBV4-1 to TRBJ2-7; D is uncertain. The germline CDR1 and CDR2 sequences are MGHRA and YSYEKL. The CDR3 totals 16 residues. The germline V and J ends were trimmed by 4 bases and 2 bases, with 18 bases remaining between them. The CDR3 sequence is CASSPSVTRPPYEQYF. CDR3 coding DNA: TGCGCCAGCAGCCCCTCCGTGACCAGGCCTCCCTACGAGCAGTACTTC.

DNA for the CDR3: TGCAGAGGGACCGGGGGCACTGAAGCTTTCTTT. Protein sequence: CRGTGGTEAFF. The chain links TRBV20-1 to TRBJ1-1; possible D gene TRBD1, 5 bases. CDR3 length: 11 residues. Looked up from germline, CDR1 is DFQATT and CDR2 is SNEGSKA (reference sequence).

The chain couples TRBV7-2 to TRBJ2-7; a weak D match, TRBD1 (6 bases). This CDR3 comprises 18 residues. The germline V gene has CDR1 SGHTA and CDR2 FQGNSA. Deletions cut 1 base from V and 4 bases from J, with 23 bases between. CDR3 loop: CASSLDPGVYGAGYEQYF. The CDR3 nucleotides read TGTGCCAGCAGCTTAGATCCAGGGGTATACGGGGCCGGGTACGAGCAGTACTTC.

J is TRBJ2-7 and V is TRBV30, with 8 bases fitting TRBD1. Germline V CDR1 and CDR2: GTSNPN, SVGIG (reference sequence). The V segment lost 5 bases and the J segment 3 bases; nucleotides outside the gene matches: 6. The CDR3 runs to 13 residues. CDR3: CAWARGRGYEQYF. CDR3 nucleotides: TGTGCCTGGGCCAGGGGGCGAGGCTACGAGCAGTACTTC.

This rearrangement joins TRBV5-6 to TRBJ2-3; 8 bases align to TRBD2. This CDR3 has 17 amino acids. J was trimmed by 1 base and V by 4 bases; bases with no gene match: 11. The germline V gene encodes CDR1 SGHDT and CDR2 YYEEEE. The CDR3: CASSSGTRGGGTDTQYF. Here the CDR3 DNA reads TGTGCCAGCAGCAGCGGGACTAGGGGAGGAGGCACAGATACGCAGTATTTT. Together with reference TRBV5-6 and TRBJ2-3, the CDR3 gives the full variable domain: DAGVTQSPTHLIKTRGQQVTLRCSPKSGHDTVSWYQQALGQGPQFIFQYYEEEERQRGNFPDRFSGHQFPNYSSELNVNALLLGDSALYLCASSSGTRGGGTDTQYFGPGTRLTVL.

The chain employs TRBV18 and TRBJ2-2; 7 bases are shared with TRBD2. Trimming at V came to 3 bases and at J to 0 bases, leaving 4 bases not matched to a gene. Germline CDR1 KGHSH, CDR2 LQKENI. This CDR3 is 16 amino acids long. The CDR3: CASSPGLVSNTGELFF. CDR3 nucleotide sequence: TGTGCCAGCTCACCCGGACTAGTCTCGAACACCGGGGAGCTGTTTTTT.

For the CDR3, the DNA is TGCGCCAGCTATATCCCGGGACAGGGGGCTAGGGAGCAGTTCTTC. This encodes CASYIPGQGAREQFF. The chain recombines TRBV5-1 with TRBJ2-1; 12 nucleotides match TRBD1. There are 15 residues in the CDR3. Germline loops: CDR1 SGHRS, CDR2 YFSETQ. The J segment lost 10 bases and the V segment lost 7 bases, leaving 12 bases of the junction unmatched.

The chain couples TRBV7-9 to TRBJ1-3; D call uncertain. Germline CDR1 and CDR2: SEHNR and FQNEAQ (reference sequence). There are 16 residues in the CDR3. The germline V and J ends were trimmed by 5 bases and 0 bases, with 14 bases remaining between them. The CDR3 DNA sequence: TGTGCCAGCAGCCCAGACGGACTGAGCTCTGGAAACACCATATATTTT. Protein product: CASSPDGLSSGNTIYF.

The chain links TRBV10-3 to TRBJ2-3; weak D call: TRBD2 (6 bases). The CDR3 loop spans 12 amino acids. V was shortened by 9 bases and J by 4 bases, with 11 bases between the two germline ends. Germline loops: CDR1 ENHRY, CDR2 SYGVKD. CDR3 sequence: CAIGTPSDTQYF. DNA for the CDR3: TGTGCCATTGGGACTCCTTCAGATACGCAGTATTTT.

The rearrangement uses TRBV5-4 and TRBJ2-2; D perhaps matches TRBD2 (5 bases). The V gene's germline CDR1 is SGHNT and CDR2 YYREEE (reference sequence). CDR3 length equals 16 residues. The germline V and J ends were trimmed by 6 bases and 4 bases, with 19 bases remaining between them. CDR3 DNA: TGTGCCAGCAACTTCCTATCCAGCCGGGGCACCGGGGAGCTGTTTTTT. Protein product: CASNFLSSRGTGELFF.